The 2 T cell receptor beta chains reported below all come from one sample, sequenced in a study of shared clonotypes between healthy human individuals. Profiling relied on immunoSEQ multiplex PCR, and the TCRdb table lists in-frame clones only, not all of them. The table has fewer than 700,000 clones, roughly four fifths seen once. The sequencing input was PBMCs. These receptors all stem from a middle-aged woman in good health. Some clones in this sample may be carry-over from other donors' samples.

The chain has TRBV19 and TRBJ1-5; TRBD1 aligns across 7 bases. Trimming removed 5 bases from V and 7 bases from J; junction bases left unmatched: 11. The CDR3 contains 15 residues. The V gene's germline CDR1 is LNHDA and CDR2 SQIVND (reference sequence). The CDR3: CASSSTGEGGQPQHF. CDR3 in DNA: TGTGCCAGTAGTTCCACAGGGGAAGGAGGGCAGCCCCAGCATTTT. Full variable domain (missing parts from reference TRBV19 and TRBJ1-5): DGGITQSPKYLFRKEGQNVTLSCEQNLNHDAMYWYRQDPGQGLRLIYYSQIVNDFQKGDIAEGYSVSREKKESFPLTVTSAQKNPTAFYLCASSSTGEGGQPQHFGDGTRLSIL.

This clone showed up just once. V is TRBV19 and J is TRBJ2-1; 8 bases agree with TRBD2. The CDR3 is 14 residues long. Germline V gene sequence: CDR1 LNHDA, CDR2 SQIVND (reference sequence). The trim removed 8 bases at V and 4 bases at J, leaving 7 bases unmatched. In DNA, the CDR3 is TGTGCCAGTCGACGGGAGGGCGGATACAATGAGCAGTTCTTC. It translates to CASRREGGYNEQFF.